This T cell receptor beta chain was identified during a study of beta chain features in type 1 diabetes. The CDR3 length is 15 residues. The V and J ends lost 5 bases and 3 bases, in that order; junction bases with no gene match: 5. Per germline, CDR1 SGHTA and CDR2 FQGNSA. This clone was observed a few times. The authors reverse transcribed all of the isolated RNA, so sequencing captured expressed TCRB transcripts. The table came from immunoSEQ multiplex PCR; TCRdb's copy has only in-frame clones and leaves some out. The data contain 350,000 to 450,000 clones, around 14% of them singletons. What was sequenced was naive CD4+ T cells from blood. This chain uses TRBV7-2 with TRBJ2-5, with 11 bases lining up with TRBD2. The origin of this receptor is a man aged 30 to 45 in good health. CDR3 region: CASSLTGLAEETQYF. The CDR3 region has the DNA TGTGCCAGCAGCCTTACGGGACTAGCGGAAGAGACCCAGTACTTC.